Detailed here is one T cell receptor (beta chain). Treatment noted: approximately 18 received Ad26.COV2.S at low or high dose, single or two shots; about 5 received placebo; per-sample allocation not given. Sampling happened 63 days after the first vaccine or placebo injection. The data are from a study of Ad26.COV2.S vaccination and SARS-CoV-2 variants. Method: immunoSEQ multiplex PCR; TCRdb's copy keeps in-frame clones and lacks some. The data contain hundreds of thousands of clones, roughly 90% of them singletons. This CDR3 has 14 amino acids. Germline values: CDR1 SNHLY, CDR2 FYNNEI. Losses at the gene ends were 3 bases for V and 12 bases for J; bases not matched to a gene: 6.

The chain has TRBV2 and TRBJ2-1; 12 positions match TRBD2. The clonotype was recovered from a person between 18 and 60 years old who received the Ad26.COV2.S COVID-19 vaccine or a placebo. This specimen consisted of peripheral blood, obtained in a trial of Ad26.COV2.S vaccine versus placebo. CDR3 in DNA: TGTGCCAGCAGTGATCCGCTAGCGGGAGGGCCGCAGTTCTTC. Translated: CASSDPLAGGPQFF. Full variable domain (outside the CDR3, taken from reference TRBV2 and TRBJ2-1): EPEVTQTPSHQVTQMGQEVILRCVPISNHLYFYWYRQILGQKVEFLVSFYNNEISEKSEIFDDQFSVERPDGSNFTLKIRSTKLEDSAMYFCASSDPLAGGPQFFGPGTRLTVL.